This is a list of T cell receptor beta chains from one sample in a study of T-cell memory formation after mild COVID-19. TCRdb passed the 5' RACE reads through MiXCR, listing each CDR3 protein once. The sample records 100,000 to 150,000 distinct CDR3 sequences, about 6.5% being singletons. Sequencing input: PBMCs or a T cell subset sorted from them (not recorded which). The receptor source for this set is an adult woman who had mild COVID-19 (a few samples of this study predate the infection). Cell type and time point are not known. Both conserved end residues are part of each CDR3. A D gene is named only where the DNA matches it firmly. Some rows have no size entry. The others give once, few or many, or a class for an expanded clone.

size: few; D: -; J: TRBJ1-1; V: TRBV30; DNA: TGTGCCTGGAGCAGGCGGTTCACTGAAGCTTTCTTT; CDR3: CAWSRRFTEAFF
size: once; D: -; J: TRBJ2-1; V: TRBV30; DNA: TGTGCCTGGAGTGTACGAGGGGCCCTGACCTACAATGAGCAGTTCTTC; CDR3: CAWSVRGALTYNEQFF
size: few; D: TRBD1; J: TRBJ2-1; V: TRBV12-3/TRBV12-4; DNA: TGTGCCAGCAGTTGGGGCCTACCGGGACAGGGGTCCTATGAGCAGTTCTTC; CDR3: CASSWGLPGQGSYEQFF
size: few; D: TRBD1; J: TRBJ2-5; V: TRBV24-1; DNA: TGTGCCACCAGTGATACGGACAGGTTCGGTGAGACCCAGTACTTC; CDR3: CATSDTDRFGETQYF
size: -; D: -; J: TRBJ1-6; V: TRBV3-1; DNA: TGTGCCAGCAGCCAAGTTACCCTACCCCTCCACTTT; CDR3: CASSQVTLPLHF
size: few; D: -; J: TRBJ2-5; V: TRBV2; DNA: TGTGCCAGCAGTCCCGGGCCCCCCGGAGAGACCCAGTACTTC; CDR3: CASSPGPPGETQYF
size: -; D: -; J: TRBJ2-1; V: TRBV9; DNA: TGTGCCAGCGATCCTCGGAACCCCTCCTACAATGAGCAGTTCTTC; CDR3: CASDPRNPSYNEQFF
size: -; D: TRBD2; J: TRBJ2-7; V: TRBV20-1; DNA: TGCAGTGCTAGTAGGACTAGCGGGAACGAGCAGTACTTC; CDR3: CSASRTSGNEQYF
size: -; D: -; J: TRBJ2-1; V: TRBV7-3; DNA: TGTGCCAGCAGCCCTCTCGGGTGGAATGAGCAGTTCTTC; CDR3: CASSPLGWNEQFF
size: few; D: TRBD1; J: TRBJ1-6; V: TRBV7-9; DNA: TGTGCCAGCAGCTTCGGGACAGGGCTTCCTAATTCACCCCTCCACTTT; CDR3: CASSFGTGLPNSPLHF
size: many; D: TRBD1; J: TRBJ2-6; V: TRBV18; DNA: TGTGCCAGCTCACCCGGACAGGGGGGGACCAACGTCCTGACTTTC; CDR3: CASSPGQGGTNVLTF
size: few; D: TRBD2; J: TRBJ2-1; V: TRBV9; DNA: TGTGCCAGCAGCGTAGAGGCTAGCGGTCGGAGAATATCCTACAATGAGCAGTTCTTC; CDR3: CASSVEASGRRISYNEQFF
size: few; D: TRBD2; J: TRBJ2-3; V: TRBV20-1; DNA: TGCAGTGCTAGGATGCTAGCGGGGACCACAGATACGCAGTATTTT; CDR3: CSARMLAGTTDTQYF
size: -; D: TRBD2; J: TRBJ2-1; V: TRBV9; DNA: TGTGCCAGCAGCCTCCGCGATAGCGGGGGGCACAGCGGAGGTGTGGATGAGCAGTTCTTC; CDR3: CASSLRDSGGHSGGVDEQFF
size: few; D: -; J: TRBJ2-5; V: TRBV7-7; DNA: TGTGCTAGCAGCTCCGGCGAGCTAGCGCCTCAAGAGACCCAGTACTTC; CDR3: CASSSGELAPQETQYF
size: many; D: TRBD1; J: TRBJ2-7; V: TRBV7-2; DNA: TGTGCCAGCAGCCATACCGGGGTGGTGGACAGGTCCTACGAGCAGTACTTC; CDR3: CASSHTGVVDRSYEQYF
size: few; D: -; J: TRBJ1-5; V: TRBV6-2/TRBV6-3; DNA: TGTGCCAGCAGTTACTCGGGACGGAACAATCAGCCCCAGCATTTT; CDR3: CASSYSGRNNQPQHF
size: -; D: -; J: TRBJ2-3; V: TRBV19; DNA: TGTGCCAGTAGTCGTGGACGGATGAGTAGCACAGATACGCAGTATTTT; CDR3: CASSRGRMSSTDTQYF
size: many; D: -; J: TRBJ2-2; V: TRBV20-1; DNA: TGCAGTGCTAGACGAGCTGGGGGCCAAGGGTCCACCGGGGAGCTGTTTTTT; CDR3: CSARRAGGQGSTGELFF
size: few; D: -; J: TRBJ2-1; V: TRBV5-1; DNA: TGCGCCAGCAGCTTGTCAGGCGCCACTTCAAATGAGCAGTTCTTC; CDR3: CASSLSGATSNEQFF
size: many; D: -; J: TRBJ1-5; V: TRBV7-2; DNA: TGTGCCAGCAGCTTAGGTCAGGGTCGTGACAAGGCCCAGCATTTT; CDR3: CASSLGQGRDKAQHF
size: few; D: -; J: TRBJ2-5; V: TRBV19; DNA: TGTGCCAGTAGTACAAGACATTCCCAGGAGGAGACCCAGTACTTC; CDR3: CASSTRHSQEETQYF
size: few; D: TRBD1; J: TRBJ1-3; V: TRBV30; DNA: TGTGCCTGGAGTCAGGGGGACACCATATATTTT; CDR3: CAWSQGDTIYF
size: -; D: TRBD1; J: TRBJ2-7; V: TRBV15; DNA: TGTGCCACCAGCAGCTGGACAGGGGGCTCGCACGAGCAGTACTTC; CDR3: CATSSWTGGSHEQYF